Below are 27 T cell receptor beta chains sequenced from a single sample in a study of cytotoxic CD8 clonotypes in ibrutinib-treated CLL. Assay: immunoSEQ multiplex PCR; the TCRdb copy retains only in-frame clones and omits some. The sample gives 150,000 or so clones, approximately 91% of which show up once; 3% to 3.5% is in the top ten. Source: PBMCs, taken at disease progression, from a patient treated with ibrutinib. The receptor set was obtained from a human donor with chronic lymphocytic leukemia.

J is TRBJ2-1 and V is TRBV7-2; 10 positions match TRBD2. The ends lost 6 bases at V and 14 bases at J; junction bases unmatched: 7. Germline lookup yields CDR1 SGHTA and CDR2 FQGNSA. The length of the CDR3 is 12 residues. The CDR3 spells CASSQAGGRKFF. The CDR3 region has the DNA TGTGCCAGCAGTCAAGCGGGAGGGAGAAAGTTCTTC. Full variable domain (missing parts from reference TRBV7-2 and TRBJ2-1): GAGVSQSPSNKVTEKGKDVELRCDPISGHTALYWYRQSLGQGLEFLIYFQGNSAPDKSGLPSDRFSAERTGGSVSTLTIQRTQQEDSAVYLCASSQAGGRKFFGPGTRLTVL.

This CDR3 is CASGRDRGQETQYF. CDR3 sequence (DNA): TGTGCCAGCGGCCGGGACAGGGGACAAGAGACCCAGTACTTC. V and J are TRBV11-1 and TRBJ2-5, with 10 bases aligning to TRBD1. In germline, CDR1 is SGHAT, CDR2 FQDESV (reference sequence). The CDR3 contains 14 residues. Trimming removed 8 bases from V and 2 bases from J; junction bases left unmatched: 5.

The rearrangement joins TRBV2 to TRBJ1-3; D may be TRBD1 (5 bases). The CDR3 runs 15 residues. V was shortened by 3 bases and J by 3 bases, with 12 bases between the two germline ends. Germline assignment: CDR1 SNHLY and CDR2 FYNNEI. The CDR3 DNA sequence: TGTGCCAGCAGTGAGATTGGGGCAGGTGGAAACACCATATATTTT. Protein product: CASSEIGAGGNTIYF. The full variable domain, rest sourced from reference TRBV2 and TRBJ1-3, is EPEVTQTPSHQVTQMGQEVILRCVPISNHLYFYWYRQILGQKVEFLVSFYNNEISEKSEIFDDQFSVERPDGSNFTLKIRSTKLEDSAMYFCASSEIGAGGNTIYFGEGSWLTVV.

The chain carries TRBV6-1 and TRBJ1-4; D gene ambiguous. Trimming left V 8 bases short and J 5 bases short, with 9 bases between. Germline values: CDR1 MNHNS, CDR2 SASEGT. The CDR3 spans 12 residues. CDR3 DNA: TGTGCCAGCGTGCAACTAAATGAAAAACTGTTTTTT. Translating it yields CASVQLNEKLFF.

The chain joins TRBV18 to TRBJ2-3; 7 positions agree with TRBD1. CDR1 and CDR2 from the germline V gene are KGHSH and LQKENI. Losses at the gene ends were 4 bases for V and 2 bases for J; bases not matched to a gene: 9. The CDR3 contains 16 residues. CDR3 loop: CASSLLGQLDTDTQYF. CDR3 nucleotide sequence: TGTGCCAGCTCACTTCTGGGACAGTTGGACACAGATACGCAGTATTTT.

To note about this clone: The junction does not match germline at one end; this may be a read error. The CDR3 DNA reads TGTGCCAGCAGTGAAGGACAGAGCAATCGGCCCCAGCATTTT. This gives the protein CASSEGQSNRPQHF. The chain links TRBV2 to TRBJ1-5; D is possibly TRBD1 (5 bases). CDR1 is SNHLY and CDR2 is FYNNEI in the germline V gene. The CDR3 totals 14 residues.

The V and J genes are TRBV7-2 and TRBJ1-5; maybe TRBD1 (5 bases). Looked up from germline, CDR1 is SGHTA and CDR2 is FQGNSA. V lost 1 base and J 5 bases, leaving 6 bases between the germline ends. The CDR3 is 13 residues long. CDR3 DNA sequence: TGTGCCAGCAGCTTAGGGGGCTATCAGCCCCAGCATTTT. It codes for CASSLGGYQPQHF.

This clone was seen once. The CDR3 nucleotides are TGCGCCAGCAGGAGACAGGGCCCTGAAGCTTTCTTT. Its translation is CASRRQGPEAFF. The chain uses TRBV5-1 and TRBJ1-1; 7 bases map to TRBD1. The length of the CDR3 is 12 residues. Germline lookup yields CDR1 SGHRS and CDR2 YFSETQ. V lost 5 bases and J lost 6; bases outside the gene matches: 4.

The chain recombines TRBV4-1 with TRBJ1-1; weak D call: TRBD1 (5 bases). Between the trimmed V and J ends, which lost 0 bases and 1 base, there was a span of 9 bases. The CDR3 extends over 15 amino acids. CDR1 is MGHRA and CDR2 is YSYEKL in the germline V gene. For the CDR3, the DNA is TGCGCCAGCAGCCAAGATCAAACAGGGAACACTGAAGCTTTCTTT. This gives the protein CASSQDQTGNTEAFF.

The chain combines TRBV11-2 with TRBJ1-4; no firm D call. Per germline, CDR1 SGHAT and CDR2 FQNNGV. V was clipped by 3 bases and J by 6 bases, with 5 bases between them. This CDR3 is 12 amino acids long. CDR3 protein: CASSFGYEKLFF. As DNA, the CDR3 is TGTGCCAGCAGCTTCGGATATGAAAAACTGTTTTTT.

This chain's CDR3 is CASSSTLRGLAGFPFSYEQYF. For the CDR3, the DNA is TGTGCCAGCAGTTCTACACTCCGGGGACTAGCGGGATTTCCTTTCTCCTACGAGCAGTACTTC. The chain uses TRBV27 and TRBJ2-7, with 13 bases lining up with TRBD2. The CDR3 contains 21 residues. Per the germline V gene, CDR1 is MNHEY and CDR2 is SMNVEV (reference sequence). V was clipped by 4 bases and J by 0 bases; unmatched bases: 18.

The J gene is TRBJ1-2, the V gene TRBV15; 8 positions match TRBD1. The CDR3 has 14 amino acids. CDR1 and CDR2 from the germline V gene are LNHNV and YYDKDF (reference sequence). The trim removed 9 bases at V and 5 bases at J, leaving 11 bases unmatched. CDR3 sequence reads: CATRLLDREYGYTF. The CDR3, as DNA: TGTGCCACGCGGCTTCTGGACAGGGAATATGGCTACACCTTC.

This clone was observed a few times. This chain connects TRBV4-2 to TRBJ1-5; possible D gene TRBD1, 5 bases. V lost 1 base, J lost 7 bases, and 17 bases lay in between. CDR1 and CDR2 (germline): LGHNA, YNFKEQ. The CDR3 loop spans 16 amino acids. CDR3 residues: CASSQVAPAGGQPQHF. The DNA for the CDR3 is TGTGCCAGCAGCCAAGTGGCTCCAGCGGGGGGACAGCCCCAGCATTTT.

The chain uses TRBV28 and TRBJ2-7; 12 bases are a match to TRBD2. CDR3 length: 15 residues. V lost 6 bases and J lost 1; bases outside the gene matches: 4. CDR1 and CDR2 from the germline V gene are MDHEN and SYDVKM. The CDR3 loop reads CASRGGLAGSYEQYF. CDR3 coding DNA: TGTGCCAGCAGGGGAGGACTAGCGGGGTCCTACGAGCAGTACTTC. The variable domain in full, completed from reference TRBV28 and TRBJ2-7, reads DVKVTQSSRYLVKRTGEKVFLECVQDMDHENMFWYRQDPGLGLRLIYFSYDVKMKEKGDIPEGYSVSREKKERFSLILESASTNQTSMYLCASRGGLAGSYEQYFGPGTRLTVT.

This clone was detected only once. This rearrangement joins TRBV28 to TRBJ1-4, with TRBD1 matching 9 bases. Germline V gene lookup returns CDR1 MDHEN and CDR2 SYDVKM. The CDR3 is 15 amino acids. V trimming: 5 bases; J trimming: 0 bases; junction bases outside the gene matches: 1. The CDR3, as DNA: TGTGCCAGCAGTACAGGGGGCACAACTAATGAAAAACTGTTTTTT. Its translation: CASSTGGTTNEKLFF.

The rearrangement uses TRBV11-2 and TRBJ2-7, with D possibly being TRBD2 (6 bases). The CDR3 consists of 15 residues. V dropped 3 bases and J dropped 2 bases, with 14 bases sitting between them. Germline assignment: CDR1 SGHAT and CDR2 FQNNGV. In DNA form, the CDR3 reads TGTGCCAGCAGCTTTTCGACGGGAGAGGCCTACGAGCAGTACTTC. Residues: CASSFSTGEAYEQYF.

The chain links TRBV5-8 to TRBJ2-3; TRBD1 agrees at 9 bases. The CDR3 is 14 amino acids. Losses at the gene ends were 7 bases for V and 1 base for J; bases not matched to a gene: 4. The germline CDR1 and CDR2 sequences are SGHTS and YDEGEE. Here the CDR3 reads CASFRDRGTDTQYF. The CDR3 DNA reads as TGTGCCAGCTTCCGGGACAGGGGCACAGATACGCAGTATTTT.

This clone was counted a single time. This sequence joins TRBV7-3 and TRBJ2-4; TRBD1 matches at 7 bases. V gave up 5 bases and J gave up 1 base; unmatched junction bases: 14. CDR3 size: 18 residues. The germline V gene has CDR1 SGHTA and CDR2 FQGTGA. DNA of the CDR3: TGTGCCAGCAGCCATGGCACAGGGGTGGTTGATGCCAAAAACATTCAGTACTTC. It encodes CASSHGTGVVDAKNIQYF.

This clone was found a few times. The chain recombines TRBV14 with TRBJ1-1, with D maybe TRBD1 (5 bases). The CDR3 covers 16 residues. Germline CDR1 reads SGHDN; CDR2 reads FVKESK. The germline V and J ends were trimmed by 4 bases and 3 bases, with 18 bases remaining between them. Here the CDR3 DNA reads TGTGCCAGCAGCCCCCGGGGGTGGCACTGGGACACTGAAGCTTTCTTT. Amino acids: CASSPRGWHWDTEAFF. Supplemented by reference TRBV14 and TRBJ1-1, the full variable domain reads EAGVTQFPSHSVIEKGQTVTLRCDPISGHDNLYWYRRVMGKEIKFLLHFVKESKQDESGMPNNRFLAERTGGTYSTLKVQPAELEDSGVYFCASSPRGWHWDTEAFFGQGTRLTVV.

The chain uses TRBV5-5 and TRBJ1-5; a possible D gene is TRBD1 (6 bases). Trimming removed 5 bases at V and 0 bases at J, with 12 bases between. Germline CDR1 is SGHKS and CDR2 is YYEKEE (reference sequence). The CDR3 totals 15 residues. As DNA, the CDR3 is TGTGCCAGCAGTCCGGGACACAATAGCAATCAGCCCCAGCATTTT. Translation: CASSPGHNSNQPQHF.

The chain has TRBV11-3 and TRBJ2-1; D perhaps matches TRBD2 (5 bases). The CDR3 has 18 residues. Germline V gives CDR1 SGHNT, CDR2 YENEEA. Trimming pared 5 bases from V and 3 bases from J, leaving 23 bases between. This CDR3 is CASSTRVSLSELYNEQFF. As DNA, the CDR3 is TGTGCCAGCAGCACTAGGGTCTCGCTGTCGGAACTCTACAATGAGCAGTTCTTC.

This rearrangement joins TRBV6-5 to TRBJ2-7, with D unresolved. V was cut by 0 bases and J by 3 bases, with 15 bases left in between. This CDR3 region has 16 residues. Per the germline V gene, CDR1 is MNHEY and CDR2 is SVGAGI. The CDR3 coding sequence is TGTGCCAGCAGTTACTCGATGGCTCAGATCTTCTACGAGCAGTACTTC. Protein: CASSYSMAQIFYEQYF.

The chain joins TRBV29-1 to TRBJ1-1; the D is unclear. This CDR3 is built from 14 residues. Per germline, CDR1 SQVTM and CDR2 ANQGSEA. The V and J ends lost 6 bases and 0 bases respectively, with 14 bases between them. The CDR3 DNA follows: TGCAGCGTAATGTGGGAGATACTGAACACTGAAGCTTTCTTT. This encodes CSVMWEILNTEAFF. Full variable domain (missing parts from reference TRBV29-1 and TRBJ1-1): SAVISQKPSRDICQRGTSLTIQCQVDSQVTMMFWYRQQPGQSLTLIATANQGSEATYESGFVIDKFPISRPNLTFSTLTVSNMSPEDSSIYLCSVMWEILNTEAFFGQGTRLTVV.

The CDR3 DNA sequence: TGCGCCAGCAGCGGATCTAACTATGGCTACACCTTC. This gives the protein CASSGSNYGYTF. The chain employs TRBV5-1 and TRBJ1-2; no clear D. This CDR3 has 12 residues. Between the trimmed V and J ends, which lost 4 bases and 0 bases, there was a span of 4 bases. Germline CDR1 SGHRS, CDR2 YFSETQ.

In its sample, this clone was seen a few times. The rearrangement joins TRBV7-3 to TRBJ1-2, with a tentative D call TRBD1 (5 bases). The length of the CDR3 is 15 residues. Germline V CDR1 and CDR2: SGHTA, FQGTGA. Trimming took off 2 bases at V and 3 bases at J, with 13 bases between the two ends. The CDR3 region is CASSLFSQGDYGYTF. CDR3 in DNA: TGTGCCAGCAGCTTATTTTCCCAGGGTGACTATGGCTACACCTTC.

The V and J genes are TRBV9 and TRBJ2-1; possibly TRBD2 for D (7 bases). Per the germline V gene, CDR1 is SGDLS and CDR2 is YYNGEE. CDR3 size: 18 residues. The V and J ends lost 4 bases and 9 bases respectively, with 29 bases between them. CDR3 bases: TGTGCCAGCAGCCTCTTAGGGGGTGGACTAGGAAAAGGAATTGAGCAGTTCTTC. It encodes CASSLLGGGLGKGIEQFF.

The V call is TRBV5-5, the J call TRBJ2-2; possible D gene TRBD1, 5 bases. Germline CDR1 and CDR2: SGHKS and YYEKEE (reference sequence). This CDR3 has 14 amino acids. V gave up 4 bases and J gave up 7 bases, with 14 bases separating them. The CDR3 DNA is TGTGCCAGCAGCATCTCCCCGACAGACGGGGAGCTGTTTTTT. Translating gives CASSISPTDGELFF.